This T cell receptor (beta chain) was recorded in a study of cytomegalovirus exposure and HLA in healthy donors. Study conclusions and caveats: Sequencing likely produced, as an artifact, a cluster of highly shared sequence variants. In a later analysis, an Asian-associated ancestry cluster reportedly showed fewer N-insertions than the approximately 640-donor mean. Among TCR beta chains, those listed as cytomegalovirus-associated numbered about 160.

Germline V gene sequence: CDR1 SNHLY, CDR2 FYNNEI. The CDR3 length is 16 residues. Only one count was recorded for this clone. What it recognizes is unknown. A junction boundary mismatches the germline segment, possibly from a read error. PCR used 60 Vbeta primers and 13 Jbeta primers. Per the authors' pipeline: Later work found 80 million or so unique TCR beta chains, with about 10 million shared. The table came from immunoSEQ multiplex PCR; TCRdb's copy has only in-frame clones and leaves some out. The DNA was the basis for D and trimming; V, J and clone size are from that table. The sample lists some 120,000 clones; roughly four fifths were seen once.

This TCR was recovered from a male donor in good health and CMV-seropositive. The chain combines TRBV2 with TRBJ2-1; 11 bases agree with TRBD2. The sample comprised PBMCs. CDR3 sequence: CASIPTSGSSHNEQFF. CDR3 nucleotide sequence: TGTGCCAGCATTCCCACTAGCGGGAGCTCCCACAATGAGCAGTTCTTC. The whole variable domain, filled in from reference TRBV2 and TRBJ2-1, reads EPEVTQTPSHQVTQMGQEVILRCVPISNHLYFYWYRQILGQKVEFLVSFYNNEISEKSEIFDDQFSVERPDGSNFTLKIRSTKLEDSAMYFCASIPTSGSSHNEQFFGPGTRLTVL.